The 20 T cell receptor beta chains below were found in one sample sequenced in a study of blood T cells in healthy people across ages. Through a sample-barcoded 5' primer and a J-beta primer mix, a second PCR was run for about 6 to 12 cycles. TCRdb passed the 5' RACE reads through MiXCR, listing each CDR3 protein once. The data show about 940,000 distinct CDR3 sequences, around 48% seen once. Input material: blood. Receptor source: a young man in good health.

V is TRBV6-1 and J is TRBJ2-1; TRBD2 might be the D (5 bases). Germline CDR1 is MNHNS and CDR2 is SASEGT. The CDR3 sequence is 15 residues long. V was pared by 4 bases and J by 2 bases, with 12 bases between. DNA for the CDR3: TGTGCCAGCAGTGCCTATAGCGTTACCTACAATGAGCAGTTCTTC. Translated, it gives CASSAYSVTYNEQFF.

This clonotype was counted a few times. CDR3 sequence reads: CSARDGGQGTGELFF. CDR3 in DNA: TGCAGTGCTAGAGATGGGGGACAGGGCACCGGGGAGCTGTTTTTT. This chain joins TRBV20-1 and TRBJ2-2; the match to TRBD1 covers 9 bases. The CDR3 totals 15 residues. CDR1 and CDR2 from the germline V gene are DFQATT and SNEGSKA (reference sequence). Losses at the gene ends were 0 bases for V and 4 bases for J; bases not matched to a gene: 3.

This chain joins TRBV20-1 and TRBJ2-1; TRBD1 aligns across 11 bases. From germline, CDR1 is DFQATT and CDR2 SNEGSKA (reference sequence). This CDR3 has 13 amino acids. V was clipped by 6 bases and J by 8 bases; unmatched bases: 6. CDR3 in amino acids: CSAEGQGVYEQFF. CDR3 DNA: TGCAGTGCGGAGGGACAGGGGGTCTATGAGCAGTTCTTC.

The sample holds a few counts of this clonotype. The junction shows a germline mismatch at one end, possibly a read error. The rearrangement uses TRBV12-3 or TRBV12-4 and TRBJ2-7; D is tentatively TRBD1 or TRBD2 (6 bases each). The CDR3 is 14 residues long. CDR3 sequence (DNA): TGTGCCGGCAGTTTAGGGGGGCCCTCCTACGAGCAGTACTTC. Protein sequence: CAGSLGGPSYEQYF.

Only one count was recorded for this clonotype. The V gene is TRBV10-3, the J gene TRBJ2-5; D is unclear. Trimming left V 6 bases short and J 11 bases short, with 16 bases between. CDR3 length: 12 residues. Looked up from germline, CDR1 is ENHRY and CDR2 is SYGVKD. CDR3 amino acids: CAISRSGNEQYF. In DNA, the CDR3 is TGTGCCATCAGCCGGTCCGGCAATGAGCAGTACTTC.

This clonotype was seen more than once but under ten times. This chain joins TRBV11-1 and TRBJ2-7; tentative D call: TRBD1 (6 bases). Germline CDR1 and CDR2: SGHAT and FQDESV (reference sequence). Trimming pared 1 base from V and 2 bases from J, leaving 12 bases between. The CDR3 is 15 residues long. The CDR3 coding sequence is TGTGCCAGCAGCTTAGACGCAGGGGCCCCCTACGAGCAGTACTTC. It encodes CASSLDAGAPYEQYF.

V is TRBV4-2 and J is TRBJ2-3, with D possibly matching TRBD2 (5 bases). Germline V gene lookup returns CDR1 LGHNA and CDR2 YNFKEQ. CDR3 length equals 16 residues. V was shortened by 0 bases and J by 1 base, with 11 bases between the two germline ends. The CDR3 bases are TGTGCCAGCAGCCAAGATCCGACTACCCGCACAGATACGCAGTATTTT. Residues: CASSQDPTTRTDTQYF.

The V and J genes are TRBV7-9 and TRBJ2-5; either TRBD1 or TRBD2 may supply D (6 bases each). CDR1 and CDR2 (germline): SEHNR, FQNEAQ (reference sequence). This CDR3 is built from 16 residues. The V and J ends lost 4 bases and 2 bases respectively, with 17 bases between them. DNA for the CDR3: TGTGCCAGCAGCTCCCTAGAAGGGGGGCGTCAAGAGACCCAGTACTTC. This gives the protein CASSSLEGGRQETQYF. Looking up the rest from reference TRBV7-9 and TRBJ2-5 gives the full variable domain: DTGVSQNPRHKITKRGQNVTFRCDPISEHNRLYWYRQTLGQGPEFLTYFQNEAQLEKSRLLSDRFSAERPKGSFSTLEIQRTEQGDSAMYLCASSSLEGGRQETQYFGPGTRLLVL.

This clonotype was found a few times. This CDR3 reads CASSSTGAGAQETQYF. The DNA for the CDR3 is TGTGCCAGCTCCTCAACCGGGGCAGGGGCCCAAGAGACCCAGTACTTC. V gene TRBV7-6 combines with J gene TRBJ2-5; possible D gene TRBD1, 6 bases. CDR1 and CDR2 from the germline V gene are SGHVS and FNYEAQ. V was pared by 8 bases and J by 1 base, with 20 bases between. The CDR3 is made up of 16 amino acids.

In this sample, this clonotype turned up a few times. The genes are TRBV27 and TRBJ2-5; D is unclear. Germline CDR1 MNHEY, CDR2 SMNVEV (reference sequence). V shed 4 bases and J shed 2 bases, with 11 bases lying between them. The CDR3 runs 14 residues. CDR3 amino acids: CASSSANQQETQYF. The CDR3, as DNA: TGTGCCAGCAGTTCAGCAAACCAACAAGAGACCCAGTACTTC.

V gene TRBV4-1 combines with J gene TRBJ2-1; D unclear. This CDR3 comprises 12 residues. The V end lost 1 base, the J end lost 10 bases, and 8 bases lay between the germline ends. Germline CDR1 is MGHRA and CDR2 is YSYEKL. The CDR3, as DNA: TGCGCCAGCAGCCAAGTGGACCTAGAGCAGTTCTTC. It yields the protein CASSQVDLEQFF.

The rearrangement uses TRBV29-1 and TRBJ1-5; possible D gene TRBD1, 5 bases. CDR3 length equals 13 residues. The V end lost 6 bases, the J end lost 0 bases, and 9 bases lay between the germline ends. Germline assignment: CDR1 SQVTM and CDR2 ANQGSEA. The CDR3 is CSVRGDSNQPQHF. Here the CDR3 DNA reads TGCAGCGTGAGGGGTGATAGCAATCAGCCCCAGCATTTT.

The chain links TRBV6-2 or TRBV6-3 to TRBJ2-7; perhaps D is TRBD1 or TRBD2 (6 bases each). This CDR3 spans 14 amino acids. Germline CDR1 reads MNHEY; CDR2 reads SVGEGT. Trimming took off 5 bases at V and 6 bases at J, with 17 bases between the two ends. The CDR3 DNA is TGTGCCAGCAGTGTCCCCGGGGGCCCCACCGAGCAGTACTTC. Protein sequence: CASSVPGGPTEQYF.

This chain connects TRBV5-5 to TRBJ2-3; tentatively, D is TRBD1 (6 bases). Trimming removed 4 bases from V and 6 bases from J, with 15 bases in between. This CDR3 has 14 residues. Germline CDR1 and CDR2: SGHKS and YYEKEE (reference sequence). The CDR3 DNA reads TGTGCCAGCAGCCCCCTAAACAGGGAGGATACGCAGTATTTT. This translates into CASSPLNREDTQYF.

The CDR3 loop reads CAISERWGNQPQHF. DNA of the CDR3: TGTGCCATCAGTGAACGGTGGGGCAATCAGCCCCAGCATTTT. This chain connects TRBV10-3 to TRBJ1-5; D unclear. Trimming took off 3 bases at V and 2 bases at J, with 8 bases between the two ends. There are 14 residues in the CDR3. Germline CDR1 and CDR2: ENHRY and SYGVKD.

The chain has TRBV4-1 and TRBJ1-4, with 11 bases fitting TRBD1. The CDR3 spans 17 residues. Germline lookup yields CDR1 MGHRA and CDR2 YSYEKL. V lost 0 bases to trimming and J lost 8 bases; unmatched junction nucleotides: 8. CDR3 region: CASSQDQRTGGGEKLFF. Written as DNA, the CDR3 is TGCGCCAGCAGCCAAGATCAAAGGACAGGGGGCGGCGAAAAACTGTTTTTT.

The gene calls are TRBV2 and TRBJ2-1, with D possibly called TRBD1 or TRBD2 (5 bases each). Germline assignment: CDR1 SNHLY and CDR2 FYNNEI. The length of the CDR3 is 14 residues. Trimming took 7 bases from V and 4 from J, leaving 14 bases between them. CDR3 sequence reads: CASKPAGTYNEQFF. As DNA, the CDR3 is TGTGCCAGCAAACCGGCCGGGACGTACAATGAGCAGTTCTTC.

The chain carries TRBV7-9 and TRBJ1-1, with D perhaps TRBD1 (5 bases). This CDR3 has 14 residues. Germline CDR1 SEHNR, CDR2 FQNEAQ (reference sequence). The germline V and J ends were trimmed by 1 base and 5 bases, with 11 bases remaining between them. The CDR3 sequence: CASSLDQGRTEAFF. The CDR3 nucleotides are TGTGCCAGCAGCTTAGACCAGGGAAGGACTGAAGCTTTCTTT.

The CDR3 protein is CASTRDGLNTEAFF. The CDR3 DNA sequence: TGTGCCAGCACCCGGGACGGATTGAACACTGAAGCTTTCTTT. V is TRBV7-9 and J is TRBJ1-1, with a tentative D call TRBD1 (5 bases). V lost 7 bases to trimming and J lost 0 bases, with 12 bases between them. Germline lookup yields CDR1 SEHNR and CDR2 FQNEAQ (reference sequence). The CDR3 extends over 14 amino acids.

This chain's CDR3 is CASSSLLGQDYEQYF. CDR3 nucleotides: TGTGCCAGCAGTTCTCTCCTGGGACAGGACTACGAGCAGTACTTC. The chain uses TRBV27 and TRBJ2-7, with 8 bases aligning to TRBD1. V shed 4 bases and J 3 bases; nucleotides not matched to a gene: 8. Looked up from germline, CDR1 is MNHEY and CDR2 is SMNVEV (reference sequence). CDR3 size: 15 residues.